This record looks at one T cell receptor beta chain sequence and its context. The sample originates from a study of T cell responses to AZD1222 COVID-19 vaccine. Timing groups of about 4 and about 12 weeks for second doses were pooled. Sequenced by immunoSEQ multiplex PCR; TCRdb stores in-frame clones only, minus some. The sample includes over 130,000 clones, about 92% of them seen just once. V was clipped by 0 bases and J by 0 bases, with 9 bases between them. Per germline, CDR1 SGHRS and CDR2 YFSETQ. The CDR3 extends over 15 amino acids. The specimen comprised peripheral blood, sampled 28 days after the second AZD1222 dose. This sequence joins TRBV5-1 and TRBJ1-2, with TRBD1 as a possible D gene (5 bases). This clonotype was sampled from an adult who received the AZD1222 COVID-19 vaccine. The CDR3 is CASSLAARANYGYTF. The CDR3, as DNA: TGCGCCAGCAGCTTGGCCGCCAGGGCTAACTATGGCTACACCTTC.